This T cell receptor beta chain was sequenced in a study of shared clonotypes between healthy human individuals. Findings and caveats of the study: Some clonotypes were shared by all four sorted-subset donors, while others were not shared. The non-shared ones had lower generation probabilities than the shared ones. Tissue TCR repertoires likely differ from these blood-only repertoires.

The CDR3 length is 15 residues. Germline CDR1 SGHRS, CDR2 YFSETQ. Trimming cost V 4 bases and J 0 bases, with 14 bases left between them. This clone has a single count. Its cognate antigen is unknown. Using immunoSEQ multiplex PCR, the repertoire was profiled, and TCRdb retains in-frame clones only, with some absent. Of about 2.1 million clones listed, around 95% are singletons. CD8 cells classed as naive were CD45RO-negative and positively selected for CCR7, excluding terminally differentiated effector memory CD45RA+ cells. The rearrangement joins TRBV5-1 to TRBJ2-7; D possibly uses TRBD1 or TRBD2 (5 bases each). Sequencing used naive CD8+ T cells from PBMCs. The receptor was isolated from a man younger than 35 in good health. Some clones in this sample may be carry-over from other donors' samples. The CDR3 coding sequence is TGCGCCAGCAGCATCGGGACGCACAGCTCCTACGAGCAGTACTTC. Residues: CASSIGTHSSYEQYF.